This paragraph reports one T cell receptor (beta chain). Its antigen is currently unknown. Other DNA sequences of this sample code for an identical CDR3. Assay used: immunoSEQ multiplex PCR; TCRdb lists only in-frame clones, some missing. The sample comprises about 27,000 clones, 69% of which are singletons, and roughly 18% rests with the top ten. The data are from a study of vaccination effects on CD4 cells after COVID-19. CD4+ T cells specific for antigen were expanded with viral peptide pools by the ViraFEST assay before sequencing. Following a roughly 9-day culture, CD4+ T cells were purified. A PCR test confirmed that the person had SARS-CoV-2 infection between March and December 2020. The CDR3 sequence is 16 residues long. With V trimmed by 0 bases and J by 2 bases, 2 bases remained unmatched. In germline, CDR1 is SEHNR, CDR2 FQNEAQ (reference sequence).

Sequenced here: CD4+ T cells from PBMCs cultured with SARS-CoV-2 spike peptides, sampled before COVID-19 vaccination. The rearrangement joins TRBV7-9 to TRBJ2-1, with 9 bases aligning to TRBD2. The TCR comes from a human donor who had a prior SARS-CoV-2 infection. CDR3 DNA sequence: TGTGCCAGCAGCTTAGCTCTAGCGGGGACCTACAATGAGCAGTTCTTC. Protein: CASSLALAGTYNEQFF. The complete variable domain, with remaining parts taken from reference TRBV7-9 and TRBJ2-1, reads DTGVSQNPRHKITKRGQNVTFRCDPISEHNRLYWYRQTLGQGPEFLTYFQNEAQLEKSRLLSDRFSAERPKGSFSTLEIQRTEQGDSAMYLCASSLALAGTYNEQFFGPGTRLTVL.